This TCR beta chain was recorded in a study of blood T cell repertoires in COVID-19. Study background: In each case, the material was cDNA or gDNA derived from T cells, B-cell-depleted T cells, or PBMCs.

The method was immunoSEQ multiplex PCR; TCRdb's version includes in-frame clones alone and lacks a portion of them. The sample has some 290,000 clones, about 90% seen once. Seattle enrolled patients during active infection and tracked them longitudinally. V lost 1 base and J 5 bases, leaving 8 bases between the germline ends. Germline V gene lookup returns CDR1 MDHEN and CDR2 SYDVKM. This CDR3 has 14 residues. Sequenced input: peripheral blood. The rearrangement uses TRBV28 and TRBJ2-2, with D perhaps matching TRBD2 (5 bases). The receptor was derived from a woman aged 30 to 39 with COVID-19, enrolled during active disease. CDR3 region: CASSLSPGTGELFF. Here the CDR3 DNA reads TGTGCCAGCAGTTTATCCCCGGGGACCGGGGAGCTGTTTTTT.